Listed below are T cell receptor beta chains from one sample, sequenced in a study of CD8+ T cells in alopecia areata. TCRdb's copy holds only in-frame clones and misses some; the assay was immunoSEQ multiplex PCR. The top ten clones hold about 0.48% of a sample with 200,000 to 250,000 clones, less than 45% of them seen once. The material sequenced was CD4+ T cells sorted from blood, taken at approximately week 34, from a patient treated with tofacitinib. The receptors stem from a human donor with alopecia areata. Each CDR3 is given with its conserved first and last residue. The order of the fields is D gene, clone size, V gene, J gene, CDR3 DNA, CDR3 protein. D genes are given only for firm matches. Clone size, where shown, is once, few, many, or a class for clones that have expanded.

-,-,TRBV20-1,TRBJ2-7,TGCAGTGCTGGGACCCACGAGCAGTACTTC,CSAGTHEQYF
-,-,TRBV7-9,TRBJ1-6,TGTGCCAGCAGCTTCGAGGACACCAGAGATTCACCCCTCCACTTT,CASSFEDTRDSPLHF
TRBD2,-,TRBV30,TRBJ2-1,TGTGCCTGGAGTCAGACTAGCGGGCTCAATGAGCAGTTCTTC,CAWSQTSGLNEQFF
TRBD1,few,TRBV6-6,TRBJ2-5,TGTGCCAGCAGGAGGGACAGTGGGTGGGAGACCCAGTACTTC,CASRRDSGWETQYF
-,-,TRBV4-1,TRBJ1-1,TGCGCCAGCAGCCATCGCTGGCGGGGGGCTGAGGGCGATACTGAAGCTTTCTTT,CASSHRWRGAEGDTEAFF
-,-,TRBV5-1,TRBJ2-3,TGCGCCAGCAGCTTGGTGGGCCGGTGGAGCACAGATACGCAGTATTTT,CASSLVGRWSTDTQYF
TRBD1,few,TRBV29-1,TRBJ2-1,TGCAGCCACCAGCCATGGACAGGGGGCGTTGGGTCCTACAATGAGCAGTTCTTC,CSHQPWTGGVGSYNEQFF
-,few,TRBV11-2,TRBJ1-2,TGTGCCAGCAGCCCTTTACGGAACAACTATGGCTACACCTTC,CASSPLRNNYGYTF
-,-,TRBV2,TRBJ1-2,TGTGCCAGCAGTGAAACCACAATGATCAATGGCTACACCTTC,CASSETTMINGYTF
-,-,TRBV29-1,TRBJ2-2,TGCAGCATCCTCGGGGCTAAGGCCGGGGAGCTGTTTTTT,CSILGAKAGELFF
TRBD1,-,TRBV6-5,TRBJ2-3,TGTGCCAGCAGCCAAGGGACAGGAGGGGCAGATACGCAGTATTTT,CASSQGTGGADTQYF
TRBD1,few,TRBV19,TRBJ1-5,TGTGCCAGTAGCCGGACAGGGAATGACGGTCAGCCCCAGCATTTT,CASSRTGNDGQPQHF
-,-,TRBV29-1,TRBJ1-4,TGCAGCGTTGAGTTAGGATGGCAGCAAAAACTGTTTTTT,CSVELGWQQKLFF
-,-,TRBV5-4,TRBJ2-1,TGTGCCAGCAGCCAGGGCGGGGGCGGCTCCTACAATGAGCAGTTCTTC,CASSQGGGGSYNEQFF
-,-,TRBV29-1,TRBJ2-2,TGCAGCGTTGAAAAGTCGAGGTTGACCGGGGAGCTGTTTTTT,CSVEKSRLTGELFF
-,few,TRBV15,TRBJ1-1,TGTGCCACCAGCAGTTTTGCAGCTATGAACACTGAAGCTTTCTTT,CATSSFAAMNTEAFF
TRBD2,-,TRBV6-1,TRBJ2-1,TGTGCCAGCAGCCGGGGGACTAGCGGTTACGGTGAGCAGTTCTTC,CASSRGTSGYGEQFF
-,few,TRBV6-5,TRBJ2-7,TGTGCCAGCAGTTACTCTGGCGGGAACTCCTACGAGCAGTACTTC,CASSYSGGNSYEQYF
-,-,TRBV25-1,TRBJ1-2,TGTGCCAGCAGTGAAACAGCAATATTCTATGGCTACACCTTC,CASSETAIFYGYTF
-,few,TRBV27,TRBJ1-1,TGTGCCAGCAGTTTGGAGGTGAACACTGAAGCTTTCTTT,CASSLEVNTEAFF
TRBD2,-,TRBV6-5,TRBJ2-7,TGTGCCAGCGGCCGGACTAGCGGGAGAAGCGAGCAGTACTTC,CASGRTSGRSEQYF
-,few,TRBV19,TRBJ1-6,TGTGCCAGTAGTATGACAAGGCAGACAAATTCACCCCTCCACTTT,CASSMTRQTNSPLHF
TRBD2,-,TRBV5-1,TRBJ2-7,TGCGCCAGCAGCTTGAGGAACGGCGGGGGCTACGAGCAGTACTTC,CASSLRNGGGYEQYF
-,-,TRBV6-1,TRBJ1-2,TGTGCCAGCAGACCTGGGGACACTTCTAACTATGGCTACACCTTC,CASRPGDTSNYGYTF
-,-,TRBV18,TRBJ1-2,TGTGCCAGCTCACCCCGCGACGGCTATGGCTACACCTTC,CASSPRDGYGYTF
-,-,TRBV7-9,TRBJ1-3,TGTGCCAGCAGCTTAGTGCGGGGGAACACCATATATTTT,CASSLVRGNTIYF
-,-,TRBV5-4,TRBJ2-3,TGTGCCAGCAGCTTGGCAAGGTCCACAGATACGCAGTATTTT,CASSLARSTDTQYF
TRBD1,-,TRBV27,TRBJ1-5,TGTGCCAGCAGTCGGCGGACAGGGTTCAATCAGCCCCAGCATTTT,CASSRRTGFNQPQHF
-,many,TRBV27,TRBJ1-1,TGTGCCAGCACGAGTGCGACAGGAATGAACACTGAAGCTTTCTTT,CASTSATGMNTEAFF
-,once,TRBV2,TRBJ1-6,TGTGCCAGCAGTGAACAGGGCGGTAATTCACCCCTCCACTTT,CASSEQGGNSPLHF
TRBD1,-,TRBV19,TRBJ1-5,TGTGCCAGTAAGGCCGGGACAGGGGGCTTCCAGCCCCAGCATTTT,CASKAGTGGFQPQHF
TRBD1,few,TRBV29-1,TRBJ1-5,TGCAGCGTAAGACAGGGGGCGCCGGGTCAGCCCCAGCATTTT,CSVRQGAPGQPQHF
-,-,TRBV2,TRBJ1-5,TGTGCCAGCAGTGCCGGGAGGACGAGCAATCAGCCCCAGCATTTT,CASSAGRTSNQPQHF
TRBD1,-,TRBV29-1,TRBJ1-1,TGCAGCGTACGACAGGGGAGAGGGAACACTGAAGCTTTCTTT,CSVRQGRGNTEAFF
TRBD1,-,TRBV18,TRBJ1-1,TGTGCCAGCACGGGGACAGGGGGCACTGAAGCTTTCTTT,CASTGTGGTEAFF
-,-,TRBV30,TRBJ1-2,TGTGCCTGGAGACAGGGAACCTATGGCTACACCTTC,CAWRQGTYGYTF
TRBD2,-,TRBV29-1,TRBJ2-6,TGCAGCGTTGAGGGATCCCGGACTAGCGGGAGGACTGGGGCCAACGTCCTGACTTTC,CSVEGSRTSGRTGANVLTF
-,-,TRBV29-1,TRBJ1-4,TGCAGCGCCGGGACCTCCAATGAAAAACTGTTTTTT,CSAGTSNEKLFF
-,-,TRBV15,TRBJ1-2,TGTGCCACCAGCAGAGGCGGCGAATGGGGCTACACCTTC,CATSRGGEWGYTF
-,-,TRBV5-4,TRBJ1-5,TGTGCCAGCAGCTTGAGAGGGGTCAAGGGGCCCCAGCATTTT,CASSLRGVKGPQHF
-,-,TRBV6-1,TRBJ2-7,TGTGCCAGCAGTTCCGTAGAGTCCTACGAGCAGTACTTC,CASSSVESYEQYF
TRBD2,-,TRBV29-1,TRBJ2-1,TGCAGCTACCGGGGGAGGGTGAACAATGAGCAGTTCTTC,CSYRGRVNNEQFF
TRBD1,few,TRBV5-1,TRBJ1-1,TGCGCCAGCAGCTTGAACAGGGGAGTCGGCACTGAAGCTTTCTTT,CASSLNRGVGTEAFF
TRBD2,-,TRBV4-2,TRBJ2-5,TGTGCCAGCAGCCAAATAGCGGGGTCCCAAGAGACCCAGTACTTC,CASSQIAGSQETQYF
-,-,TRBV29-1,TRBJ2-2,TGCAGCGTCCGCGGTGTTAGGGGTGGCACCGGGGAGCTGTTTTTT,CSVRGVRGGTGELFF
TRBD2,few,TRBV9,TRBJ2-7,TGTGCCAGCAGCCCCGGGGGGACTTCGCAGTACTTC,CASSPGGTSQYF
-,-,TRBV6-6,TRBJ2-3,TGTGCCAGCAGTTACTCGAATCATCGCACAGATACGCAGTATTTT,CASSYSNHRTDTQYF
TRBD1,few,TRBV6-1,TRBJ2-1,TGTGCCAGCAGATGGGACAGGGGGCGGGTTGTGCAGTTCTTC,CASRWDRGRVVQFF
-,-,TRBV10-3,TRBJ1-1,TGTGCCATCAGCGGGACACCTAACACTGAAGCTTTCTTT,CAISGTPNTEAFF
-,few,TRBV25-1,TRBJ2-7,TGTGCCAGCAGTTGGGCGGGCTCCTACGAGCAGTACTTC,CASSWAGSYEQYF
-,few,TRBV23-1,TRBJ2-4,TGCGCCAGCAGTCAAAGTGCACAGAGAGAAAACATTCAGTACTTC,CASSQSAQRENIQYF
TRBD2,few,TRBV5-4,TRBJ2-7,TGTGCCAGCAGCTATGTCCTTCTAGCGGGGGGGCCAAACGAGCAGTACTTC,CASSYVLLAGGPNEQYF
TRBD1,-,TRBV6-1,TRBJ2-3,TGTGCCAGCAGTTCACCGGGACAGCCCACAGATACGCAGTATTTT,CASSSPGQPTDTQYF
TRBD2,-,TRBV2,TRBJ2-3,TGTGCCAGCAGTTTATCCCCGGGACTAGCGGGGGGACCAAGGAGCACAGATACGCAGTATTTT,CASSLSPGLAGGPRSTDTQYF
TRBD1,-,TRBV28,TRBJ1-2,TGTGCCAGCTTTTCCGGGACAGCCTATGGCTACACCTTC,CASFSGTAYGYTF
TRBD2,-,TRBV30,TRBJ2-7,TGTGCCTGGGAACCCCCCCTAGCGGCTAGCTCCTACGAGCAGTACTTC,CAWEPPLAASSYEQYF
-,-,TRBV7-9,TRBJ2-6,TGTGCCAGCAGCCCATTTGGTCGGTCTGGGGCCAACGTCCTGACTTTC,CASSPFGRSGANVLTF
TRBD1,few,TRBV30,TRBJ1-1,TGTGCCTGGAGGAGACAGGGGGGGAACACTGAAGCTTTCTTT,CAWRRQGGNTEAFF